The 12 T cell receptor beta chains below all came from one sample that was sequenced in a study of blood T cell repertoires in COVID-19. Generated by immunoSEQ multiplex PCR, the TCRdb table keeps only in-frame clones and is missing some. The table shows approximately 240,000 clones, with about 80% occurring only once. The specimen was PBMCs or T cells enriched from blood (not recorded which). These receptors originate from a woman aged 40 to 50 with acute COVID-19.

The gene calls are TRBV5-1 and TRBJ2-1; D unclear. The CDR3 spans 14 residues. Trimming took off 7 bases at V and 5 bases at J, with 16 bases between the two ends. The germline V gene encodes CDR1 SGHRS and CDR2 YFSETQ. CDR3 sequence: CASRASYGDNEQFF. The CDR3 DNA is TGCGCCAGCCGTGCTTCGTACGGAGACAATGAGCAGTTCTTC. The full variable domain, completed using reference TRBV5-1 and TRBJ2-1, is KAGVTQTPRYLIKTRGQQVTLSCSPISGHRSVSWYQQTPGQGLQFLFEYFSETQRNKGNFPGRFSGRQFSNSRSEMNVSTLELGDSALYLCASRASYGDNEQFFGPGTRLTVL.

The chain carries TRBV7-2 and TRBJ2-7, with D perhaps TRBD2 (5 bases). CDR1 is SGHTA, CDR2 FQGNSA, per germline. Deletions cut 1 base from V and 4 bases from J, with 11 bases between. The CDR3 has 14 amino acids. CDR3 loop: CASSLVAAEYEQYF. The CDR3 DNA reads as TGTGCCAGCAGCTTAGTAGCAGCGGAATACGAGCAGTACTTC.

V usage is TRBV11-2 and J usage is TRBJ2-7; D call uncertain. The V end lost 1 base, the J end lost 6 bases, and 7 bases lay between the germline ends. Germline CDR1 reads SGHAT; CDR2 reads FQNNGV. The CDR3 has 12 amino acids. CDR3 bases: TGTGCCAGCAGCTTAGTTGAGGTCGAGCAGTACTTC. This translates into CASSLVEVEQYF.

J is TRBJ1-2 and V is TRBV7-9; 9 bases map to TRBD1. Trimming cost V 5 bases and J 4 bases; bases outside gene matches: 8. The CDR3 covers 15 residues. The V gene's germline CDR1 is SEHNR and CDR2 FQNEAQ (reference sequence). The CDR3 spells CASSPGTGTSYGYTF. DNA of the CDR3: TGTGCCAGCAGCCCGGGGACAGGGACTTCCTATGGCTACACCTTC.

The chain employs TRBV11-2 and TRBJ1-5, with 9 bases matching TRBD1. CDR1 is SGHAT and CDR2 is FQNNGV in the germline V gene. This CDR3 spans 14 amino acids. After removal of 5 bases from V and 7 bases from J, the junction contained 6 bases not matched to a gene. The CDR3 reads CASSLGQGRQPQHF. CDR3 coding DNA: TGTGCCAGCAGCCTGGGACAGGGAAGACAGCCCCAGCATTTT.

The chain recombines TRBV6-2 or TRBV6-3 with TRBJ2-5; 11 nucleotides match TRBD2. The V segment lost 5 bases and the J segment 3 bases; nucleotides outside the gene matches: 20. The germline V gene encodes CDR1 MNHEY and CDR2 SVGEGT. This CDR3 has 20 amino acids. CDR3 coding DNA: TGTGCCAGCAGTCATCCCGCGTCCGGTGTAGCGGGAGGGCGGAAAGAGACCCAGTACTTC. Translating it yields CASSHPASGVAGGRKETQYF.

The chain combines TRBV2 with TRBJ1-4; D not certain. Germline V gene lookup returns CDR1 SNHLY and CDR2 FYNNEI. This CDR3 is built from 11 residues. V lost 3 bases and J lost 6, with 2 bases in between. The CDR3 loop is CASSDDEKLFF. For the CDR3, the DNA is TGTGCCAGCAGTGACGATGAAAAACTGTTTTTT.

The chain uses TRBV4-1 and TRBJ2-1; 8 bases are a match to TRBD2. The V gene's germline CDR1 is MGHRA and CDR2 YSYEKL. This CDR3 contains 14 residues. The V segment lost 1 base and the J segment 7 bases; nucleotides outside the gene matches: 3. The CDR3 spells CASSQVIAGNEQFF. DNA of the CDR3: TGCGCCAGCAGCCAAGTAATAGCGGGGAATGAGCAGTTCTTC.

The CDR3 spells CSAGTSGAYEQYF. The CDR3 bases are TGCAGCGCCGGGACTAGCGGAGCCTACGAGCAGTACTTC. The J gene is TRBJ2-7, the V gene TRBV29-1; 11 bases map to TRBD2. From germline, CDR1 is SQVTM and CDR2 ANQGSEA. The CDR3 has 13 amino acids. V gave up 7 bases and J gave up 2 bases; unmatched junction bases: 4.

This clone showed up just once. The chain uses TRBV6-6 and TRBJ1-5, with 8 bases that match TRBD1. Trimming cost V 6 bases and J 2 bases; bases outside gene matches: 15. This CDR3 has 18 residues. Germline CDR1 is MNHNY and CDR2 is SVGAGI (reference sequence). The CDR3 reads CASSRYASRGRRNQPQHF. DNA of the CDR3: TGTGCCAGCAGCCGATACGCCTCCAGGGGGCGCCGCAATCAGCCCCAGCATTTT.

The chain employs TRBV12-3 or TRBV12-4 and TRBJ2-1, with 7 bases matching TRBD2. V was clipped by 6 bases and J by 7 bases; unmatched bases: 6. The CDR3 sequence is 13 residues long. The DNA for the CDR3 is TGTGCCAGCAGCCTGGGGCGGGGGAATGAGCAGTTCTTC. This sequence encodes CASSLGRGNEQFF.

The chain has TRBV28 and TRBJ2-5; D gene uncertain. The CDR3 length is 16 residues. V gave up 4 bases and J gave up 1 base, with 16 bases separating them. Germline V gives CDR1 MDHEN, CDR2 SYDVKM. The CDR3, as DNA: TGTGCCAGCAGTTCTGTCGTGAGCACTCTCCAAGAGACCCAGTACTTC. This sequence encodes CASSSVVSTLQETQYF.